These 26 T cell receptor beta chains share one sample of origin, sequenced in a study of CD8 T cells in Susac syndrome. Roughly 0.45 to 1 ug RNA was reverse transcribed with random hexamers. TCRdb analysed the immunoSEQ multiplex PCR reads with MiXCR anew, one entry per CDR3 protein. The top ten clones hold approximately 0.52% of a sample with 80,000 or so distinct CDR3 sequences, more than 85% of them seen once. Sequencing was done on a sample of CD4+ T cells from PBMCs. These receptors originate from a human donor with Susac syndrome.

This sequence joins TRBV7-2 and TRBJ2-1, with TRBD2 matching 7 bases. The length of the CDR3 is 14 residues. Germline V gene sequence: CDR1 SGHTA, CDR2 FQGNSA. V was clipped by 2 bases and J by 7 bases; unmatched bases: 5. CDR3 DNA: TGTGCCAGCAGCTTAAGGGACTACCAAAATGAGCAGTTCTTC. Amino acids: CASSLRDYQNEQFF.

The gene calls are TRBV7-2 and TRBJ2-7, with 12 nucleotides matching TRBD2. CDR1 is SGHTA, CDR2 FQGNSA, per germline. The CDR3 spans 15 residues. The junction had 2 bases not matched to a gene; V was cut back by 5 bases and J by 0 bases. The CDR3 protein is CASSTTSGSSYEQYF. The DNA for the CDR3 is TGTGCCAGCAGCACGACTAGCGGGAGCTCCTACGAGCAGTACTTC.

This rearrangement joins TRBV12-3 or TRBV12-4 to TRBJ1-4; D possibly corresponds to TRBD1 (6 bases). Trimming took off 5 bases at V and 4 bases at J, with 14 bases between the two ends. The CDR3 is made up of 15 amino acids. CDR3 protein: CASSPRGPLNEKLFF. DNA of the CDR3: TGTGCCAGCAGTCCGCGGGGGCCCCTTAATGAAAAACTGTTTTTT.

The sample holds one count of this clonotype. This chain links TRBV6-5 with TRBJ2-1; 11 bases align to TRBD1. Germline CDR1 is MNHEY and CDR2 is SVGAGI. The CDR3 covers 13 residues. J lost 9 bases, V lost 4 bases, and 2 bases had no gene match. The CDR3 sequence: CASSWDRGSEQFF. The CDR3 DNA sequence: TGTGCCAGCAGTTGGGACAGGGGGAGTGAGCAGTTCTTC.

The rearrangement links TRBV28 to TRBJ2-7, with D uncertain. The CDR3 length is 17 residues. Germline CDR1 is MDHEN and CDR2 is SYDVKM. The V end lost 3 bases, the J end lost 0 bases, and 18 bases lay between the germline ends. The CDR3 reads CASSLIPSDLISYEQYF. CDR3 DNA: TGTGCCAGCAGTTTGATACCCTCGGACCTTATCTCCTACGAGCAGTACTTC.

J is TRBJ1-1 and V is TRBV20-1; D ambiguous. Germline CDR1 DFQATT, CDR2 SNEGSKA (reference sequence). This CDR3 has 12 residues. The V end was cut by 5 bases, the J end by 3 bases, with 10 bases between. CDR3 DNA: TGCAGTGCTCGCAGGAGTTACACTGAAGCTTTCTTT. The encoded protein is CSARRSYTEAFF.

V and J are TRBV30 and TRBJ1-2; tentatively, D is TRBD1 (6 bases). Per germline, CDR1 GTSNPN and CDR2 SVGIG (reference sequence). The length of the CDR3 is 9 residues. Trimming took 8 bases from V and 12 from J, leaving 13 bases between them. The CDR3 DNA follows: TGTGCCCTCCGCAGGGGTGACACCTTC. It is translated as CALRRGDTF.

The DNA of the CDR3 is TGTGCCAGCAGTTTAGTGCAGGGGCCAACCTACGAGCAGTACTTC. This codes for CASSLVQGPTYEQYF. This chain connects TRBV27 to TRBJ2-7; a possible D gene is TRBD1 (6 bases). Germline lookup yields CDR1 MNHEY and CDR2 SMNVEV (reference sequence). This CDR3 contains 15 residues. The V and J ends lost 2 bases and 2 bases respectively, with 13 bases between them.

This clonotype was observed a single time. The chain joins TRBV2 to TRBJ2-1, with D hard to call. Deletions cut 10 bases from V and 4 bases from J, with 8 bases between. Germline V CDR1 and CDR2: SNHLY, FYNNEI. The CDR3 contains 11 residues. CDR3 nucleotide sequence: TGTGCCACAGGCGCGTACAATGAGCAGTTCTTC. It yields the protein CATGAYNEQFF.

The J gene is TRBJ1-6, the V gene TRBV19, with a weak D call TRBD1 (6 bases). This CDR3 contains 16 residues. Germline V lookup: CDR1 LNHDA, CDR2 SQIVND (reference sequence). The V end lost 4 bases, the J end lost 10 bases, and 20 bases lay between the germline ends. This CDR3 is CASSNREALLWSPLHF. The CDR3 DNA reads TGTGCCAGTAGTAACAGGGAGGCCCTCCTTTGGTCACCCCTCCACTTT.

The rearrangement uses TRBV12-3 or TRBV12-4 and TRBJ2-3; 13 bases line up with TRBD2. V was pared by 5 bases and J by 5 bases, with 10 bases of the junction left unmatched. The CDR3 sequence is 17 residues long. The CDR3 DNA is TGTGCCAGCAGTCGACCGGGACTAGCGGGATCGGGAGATACGCAGTATTTT. It codes for CASSRPGLAGSGDTQYF.

A few counts support this clonotype. The chain carries TRBV30 and TRBJ2-7; D call uncertain. Germline lookup yields CDR1 GTSNPN and CDR2 SVGIG (reference sequence). The CDR3 has 12 amino acids. V was pared by 0 bases and J by 2 bases, with 5 bases between. For the CDR3, the DNA is TGTGCCTGGAGTGTCGGCGCCTACGAGCAGTACTTC. This sequence encodes CAWSVGAYEQYF.

With regard to this clonotype: The junction and the germline gene differ at one end; a read error may be behind it. The CDR3 is CASSQVAPSLDRETSHNEQFF. CDR3 nucleotides: TGTGCCAGCAGCCAAGTGGCCCCCTCGCTGGACAGGGAGACCTCCCACAATGAGCAGTTCTTC. The chain couples TRBV14 to TRBJ2-1, with 8 bases lining up with TRBD1. The CDR3 has 21 amino acids. CDR1 is SGHDN and CDR2 is FVKESK in the germline V gene.

The chain couples TRBV5-1 to TRBJ2-2; no clear D. Trimming pared 5 bases from V and 4 bases from J, leaving 15 bases between. Germline CDR1 SGHRS, CDR2 YFSETQ. The CDR3 is 15 residues long. Here the CDR3 reads CASSVGPSGTGELFF. In nucleotides, the CDR3 is TGCGCCAGCAGTGTCGGACCGTCGGGCACCGGGGAGCTGTTTTTT.

The chain combines TRBV28 with TRBJ2-7; the D is unclear. Germline CDR1 is MDHEN and CDR2 is SYDVKM. CDR3 length equals 16 residues. V shed 3 bases and J shed 2 bases, with 17 bases lying between them. CDR3 sequence reads: CASSLGRGRFPYEQYF. DNA for the CDR3: TGTGCCAGCAGTTTGGGTAGAGGCAGGTTCCCCTACGAGCAGTACTTC.

V usage is TRBV6-1 and J usage is TRBJ2-7, with 9 bases matching TRBD1. J lost 6 bases, V lost 4 bases, and 10 bases had no gene match. This CDR3 has 15 residues. The germline gives CDR1 MNHNS, CDR2 SASEGT. CDR3 amino acids: CASSGTGTGSSEQYF. The CDR3 nucleotides are TGTGCCAGCAGTGGTACCGGGACAGGGAGTAGCGAGCAGTACTTC.

This clonotype was counted a single time. This sequence joins TRBV27 and TRBJ1-2; TRBD1 agrees at 7 bases. This CDR3 has 14 residues. J gave up 3 bases and V 6 bases, and 7 bases lay outside the gene matches. Germline assignment: CDR1 MNHEY and CDR2 SMNVEV (reference sequence). CDR3 sequence reads: CASRNRQGYYGYTF. The CDR3 region has the DNA TGTGCCAGCAGAAACCGACAGGGCTACTATGGCTACACCTTC.

V usage is TRBV27 and J usage is TRBJ2-5; D uncertain. Trimming cost V 4 bases and J 1 base, with 7 bases left between them. Looked up from germline, CDR1 is MNHEY and CDR2 is SMNVEV (reference sequence). CDR3 length: 13 amino acids. The CDR3 here is CASSSQLQETQYF. The CDR3 DNA reads TGTGCCAGCAGTTCACAGCTCCAAGAGACCCAGTACTTC.

The chain is built from TRBV18 and TRBJ2-1, with 8 bases aligning to TRBD2. Germline V gives CDR1 KGHSH, CDR2 LQKENI. V lost 3 bases to trimming and J lost 6 bases; unmatched junction nucleotides: 1. The CDR3 totals 13 residues. The CDR3 loop reads CASSPGTSNEQFF. The CDR3 DNA is TGTGCCAGCTCACCCGGGACTAGCAATGAGCAGTTCTTC.

The rearrangement links TRBV12-3 or TRBV12-4 to TRBJ1-1; D gene ambiguous. Between the trimmed V and J ends, which lost 4 bases and 5 bases, there was a span of 8 bases. The CDR3 consists of 12 residues. CDR3 DNA sequence: TGTGCCAGCAGTTATTCCGGGACTGAAGCTTTCTTT. Translation: CASSYSGTEAFF.

The chain couples TRBV12-3 or TRBV12-4 to TRBJ2-4; TRBD2 agrees at 7 bases. V gave up 6 bases and J gave up 7 bases; unmatched junction bases: 6. The CDR3 spans 13 residues. Here the CDR3 reads CASSQGLGNIQYF. CDR3 in DNA: TGTGCCAGCAGCCAAGGACTAGGGAACATTCAGTACTTC.

The rearrangement joins TRBV27 to TRBJ2-7; D is unclear. The CDR3 sequence is 16 residues long. From germline, CDR1 is MNHEY and CDR2 SMNVEV (reference sequence). The V end was cut by 0 bases, the J end by 0 bases, with 12 bases between. CDR3 in amino acids: CASSLSFASSSYEQYF. CDR3 coding DNA: TGTGCCAGCAGTTTATCTTTCGCCAGTAGCTCCTACGAGCAGTACTTC.

The chain carries TRBV14 and TRBJ2-2; TRBD2 matches at 16 bases. The V segment lost 0 bases and the J segment 7 bases; nucleotides outside the gene matches: 8. The germline CDR1 and CDR2 sequences are SGHDN and FVKESK. This CDR3 has 19 amino acids. CDR3 protein: CASSQDLGLAGGPGGELFF. In nucleotides, the CDR3 is TGTGCCAGCAGCCAAGATCTGGGACTAGCGGGAGGGCCCGGCGGGGAGCTGTTTTTT. The full variable domain, in which reference TRBV14 and TRBJ2-2 provide the parts outside the CDR3, is EAGVTQFPSHSVIEKGQTVTLRCDPISGHDNLYWYRRVMGKEIKFLLHFVKESKQDESGMPNNRFLAERTGGTYSTLKVQPAELEDSGVYFCASSQDLGLAGGPGGELFFGEGSRLTVL.

The gene calls are TRBV5-1 and TRBJ2-1, with D possibly being TRBD1 (6 bases). This CDR3 has 15 residues. The V gene lost 4 bases and the J gene lost 2 bases, with 13 bases spanning the gap. Germline loops: CDR1 SGHRS, CDR2 YFSETQ. The CDR3 coding sequence is TGCGCCAGCAGCCTTAGGACAGAGACCTACAATGAGCAGTTCTTC. Its protein is CASSLRTETYNEQFF.

The gene calls are TRBV19 and TRBJ2-3, with 11 bases aligning to TRBD2. The length of the CDR3 is 15 residues. The V and J ends lost 6 bases and 7 bases, in that order; junction bases with no gene match: 9. Germline values: CDR1 LNHDA, CDR2 SQIVND (reference sequence). CDR3 bases: TGTGCCAGTAGAGGGACTAGCGGAGAAGATAATACGCAGTATTTT. This translates into CASRGTSGEDNTQYF.

The chain recombines TRBV29-1 with TRBJ2-2; 7 bases are a match to TRBD1. The ends lost 5 bases at V and 3 bases at J; junction bases unmatched: 9. CDR1 and CDR2 from the germline V gene are SQVTM and ANQGSEA. The CDR3 covers 15 residues. The DNA of the CDR3 is TGCAGCGTTAGGCCCGGGACAGAACACACCGGGGAGCTGTTTTTT. Its translation: CSVRPGTEHTGELFF.